These 10 T cell receptor beta chains share one sample of origin, sequenced in a study of T-cell memory formation after mild COVID-19. TCRdb processed the 5' RACE reads anew with MiXCR; each CDR3 protein has one entry. Among more than 250,000 distinct CDR3 sequences listed, roughly 17% were seen once. Material: PBMCs or a T cell subset sorted from them (not recorded which). The origin of the receptors is a young man who had mild COVID-19 (a few samples of this study predate the infection). Cell type and time point are not known.

This clonotype was counted only a few times. This chain connects TRBV4-3 to TRBJ2-6; 8 bases are a match to TRBD1. The CDR3 sequence is 18 residues long. Germline assignment: CDR1 LGHNA and CDR2 YSLEER. The V segment lost 3 bases and the J segment 4 bases; nucleotides outside the gene matches: 11. The CDR3 region is CASSQLGQVPGGANVLTF. In nucleotides, the CDR3 is TGCGCCAGCAGCCAGTTGGGACAGGTCCCTGGGGGGGCCAACGTCCTGACTTTC.

J is TRBJ2-2 and V is TRBV7-9; the D gene is possibly TRBD2 (6 bases). Looked up from germline, CDR1 is SEHNR and CDR2 is FQNEAQ (reference sequence). The CDR3 extends over 15 amino acids. With 4 bases removed from V and 3 bases from J, the gap between germline ends came to 12 bases. The CDR3 nucleotides read TGTGCCAGCAGCTCCGGGGGTTCGTACACCGGGGAGCTGTTTTTT. It encodes CASSSGGSYTGELFF.

This clonotype has a count of ten or more. The CDR3 sequence is CSARPPGRGKTGELFF. DNA of the CDR3: TGCAGTGCTAGACCTCCGGGGAGGGGAAAAACCGGGGAGCTGTTTTTT. J is TRBJ2-2 and V is TRBV20-1, with 7 bases lining up with TRBD2. V lost 2 bases, J lost 5 bases, and 11 bases stayed unmatched. The CDR3 totals 16 residues. CDR1 and CDR2 (germline): DFQATT, SNEGSKA (reference sequence).

This clonotype was counted between two and nine times. The V gene is TRBV5-1, the J gene TRBJ2-3, with 14 bases identical to TRBD2. Germline assignment: CDR1 SGHRS and CDR2 YFSETQ. V shed 0 bases and J 4 bases; nucleotides not matched to a gene: 1. CDR3 size: 16 residues. The CDR3 loop reads CASSLVTSGGADTQYF. As DNA, the CDR3 is TGCGCCAGCAGCTTGGTGACTAGCGGGGGGGCAGATACGCAGTATTTT.

The J gene is TRBJ1-3, the V gene TRBV20-1; 9 positions match TRBD1. The CDR3 is 14 residues long. Trimming removed 5 bases from V and 3 bases from J; junction bases left unmatched: 5. Germline V gene sequence: CDR1 DFQATT, CDR2 SNEGSKA (reference sequence). This CDR3 reads CSAARTGDGNTIYF. In DNA, the CDR3 is TGCAGTGCTGCTAGGACAGGGGATGGAAACACCATATATTTT.

This clonotype appeared a few times. The J gene is TRBJ2-7, the V gene TRBV12-5; the match to TRBD1 covers 9 bases. This CDR3 is 16 amino acids long. Trimming removed 2 bases from V and 3 bases from J; junction bases left unmatched: 8. Germline lookup yields CDR1 LGHNT and CDR2 FRNRAP. The CDR3 region is CASGLTPGQGGYEQYF. The CDR3, as DNA: TGTGCTAGTGGTTTGACTCCGGGACAGGGCGGCTACGAGCAGTACTTC.

The chain recombines TRBV11-2 with TRBJ2-3; no definite D call. The V gene's germline CDR1 is SGHAT and CDR2 FQNNGV. The CDR3 spans 16 residues. V was shortened by 5 bases and J by 5 bases, with 20 bases between the two germline ends. The CDR3 sequence is CASSLLRWPTGDTQYF. For the CDR3, the DNA is TGTGCCAGCAGCCTCCTGCGTTGGCCGACGGGAGATACGCAGTATTTT.

This clonotype was found many times. This chain connects TRBV27 to TRBJ2-1; the match to TRBD2 covers 16 bases. Germline V gene data show CDR1 as MNHEY and CDR2 as SMNVEV (reference sequence). Trimming at V came to 7 bases and at J to 8 bases, leaving 8 bases not matched to a gene. The CDR3 is 16 amino acids. The CDR3 spells CASTPGLAGGRDEQFF. The CDR3 DNA sequence: TGTGCCAGCACCCCGGGACTAGCGGGGGGGCGCGATGAGCAGTTCTTC.

This clonotype was seen only a few times. The gene calls are TRBV15 and TRBJ2-7, with D uncertain. V was cut by 0 bases and J by 0 bases, with 9 bases left in between. In germline, CDR1 is LNHNV, CDR2 YYDKDF (reference sequence). The CDR3 length is 15 residues. This CDR3 is CATSRDSASSYEQYF. The CDR3 bases are TGTGCCACCAGCAGAGATTCAGCCAGCTCCTACGAGCAGTACTTC.

The V gene is TRBV6-2 or TRBV6-3, the J gene TRBJ2-2, with D perhaps TRBD2 (5 bases). The CDR3 extends over 15 amino acids. Trimming shortened V by 0 bases and J by 0 bases, and 5 bases separated the two germline ends. CDR1 is MNHEY and CDR2 is SVGEGT in the germline V gene. For the CDR3, the DNA is TGTGCCAGCAGTTACTCGGACTCGAACACCGGGGAGCTGTTTTTT. Translating gives CASSYSDSNTGELFF.